These T cell receptor beta chains were read from a single sample in a study of CD8+ T cells in alopecia areata. Profiled with immunoSEQ multiplex PCR; TCRdb holds only in-frame clones, not every one. The table shows 190,000 or so clones, with roughly 61% occurring only once. Here the sequenced sample was CD8+ T cells sorted from blood, taken at week 24, from a patient treated with tofacitinib. The receptor set was obtained from a human donor with alopecia areata. Both conserved end residues are part of each CDR3. D genes are given only for firm matches. Clone size is stated in some rows and not others, as once, few, many or a class when expanded.

j_gene	abundance	v_gene	d_gene	CDR3aa	CDR3nt
TRBJ1-4	once	TRBV2	.	CASGEDANEKLFF	TGTGCCAGCGGGGAGGATGCTAATGAAAAACTGTTTTTT
TRBJ2-7	.	TRBV29-1	.	CSVEEGRDRAYEQYF	TGCAGCGTTGAAGAAGGGCGAGACAGAGCCTACGAGCAGTACTTC
TRBJ2-7	few	TRBV18	.	CASSPRRRLGSYEQYF	TGTGCCAGCTCACCCCGGAGGAGACTGGGCTCCTACGAGCAGTACTTC
TRBJ1-1	.	TRBV9	.	CASGFKGDTEAFF	TGTGCCAGCGGATTTAAGGGGGACACTGAAGCTTTCTTT
TRBJ2-1	.	TRBV7-9	TRBD1	CASSHRTQGRFNEQFF	TGTGCCAGCAGCCATAGGACACAGGGGCGTTTCAATGAGCAGTTCTTC
TRBJ1-3	.	TRBV5-6	.	CASTAPGATIYF	TGTGCCAGCACCGCACCGGGGGCCACCATATATTTT
TRBJ1-6	.	TRBV7-8	TRBD1	CASSPTFDRVLHF	TGTGCCAGCAGCCCCACCTTTGACAGGGTGCTCCACTTT
TRBJ2-6	.	TRBV15	TRBD1	CATSKRMTGLTGANVLTF	TGTGCCACCAGCAAAAGGATGACAGGGTTGACTGGGGCCAACGTCCTGACTTTC
TRBJ2-2	.	TRBV5-6	.	CASSLGPRDTTNTGELFF	TGTGCCAGCAGCTTGGGCCCCCGGGACACCACGAACACCGGGGAGCTGTTTTTT
TRBJ2-5	.	TRBV5-1	.	CASSGGLEPYF	TGCGCCAGCAGCGGGGGACTGGAGCCGTACTTC